One sample yielded the 9 T cell receptor beta chains listed below, sequenced in a study of T cells after yellow fever vaccination. MiXCR, applied by TCRdb to the 5' RACE reads, yields one record per CDR3 protein. The sample has about 49,000 distinct CDR3 sequences, around 7% seen once. The specimen was CD8+ T cells sorted from PBMCs, collected less than 16 days after the first yellow fever vaccination. Receptors were obtained from a man aged 18 to 30 who received the YFV17D yellow fever vaccine.

This clonotype was counted many times. J is TRBJ2-3 and V is TRBV18, with 7 bases fitting TRBD1. The V and J ends lost 3 bases and 6 bases, in that order; junction bases with no gene match: 9. CDR1 KGHSH and CDR2 LQKENI come from the germline V gene. The CDR3 totals 15 residues. Written as DNA, the CDR3 is TGTGCCAGCTCACCCGAGACAGGGAGACCGGATACGCAGTATTTT. This codes for CASSPETGRPDTQYF.

This clonotype was recorded at least ten times. The chain links TRBV4-3 to TRBJ2-3; perhaps D is TRBD1 or TRBD2 (5 bases each). This CDR3 region has 16 residues. Trimming cost V 2 bases and J 3 bases, with 15 bases left between them. Germline CDR1 reads LGHNA; CDR2 reads YSLEER. CDR3 nucleotides: TGCGCCAGCAGCCAACGGGAAACAGGAGAGACAGATACGCAGTATTTT. It translates to CASSQRETGETDTQYF.

This clonotype was observed many times. This sequence joins TRBV7-8 and TRBJ2-7, with 7 bases that match TRBD1. Germline assignment: CDR1 SGHVS and CDR2 FQNEAQ. V lost 5 bases to trimming and J lost 5 bases; unmatched junction nucleotides: 6. The CDR3 consists of 13 residues. The CDR3 protein is CASSATGPDEQYF. The CDR3 nucleotides are TGTGCCAGCAGCGCGACAGGGCCGGACGAGCAGTACTTC.

This sequence joins TRBV5-1 and TRBJ2-7; perhaps TRBD2 as D (6 bases). V shed 0 bases and J shed 1 base, with 11 bases lying between them. The CDR3 is made up of 15 amino acids. The germline gives CDR1 SGHRS, CDR2 YFSETQ. The CDR3 loop reads CASSLGLGASYEQYV. The DNA of the CDR3 is TGCGCCAGCAGCTTGGGACTAGGAGCATCCTACGAGCAGTACGTC.

This clonotype appeared many times. The rearrangement joins TRBV29-1 to TRBJ1-1; 9 nucleotides line up with TRBD1. The germline gives CDR1 SQVTM, CDR2 ANQGSEA. CDR3 length: 12 amino acids. V gave up 7 bases and J gave up 5 bases; unmatched junction bases: 5. The CDR3 sequence: CSGGQGGTEAFF. In DNA, the CDR3 is TGCAGCGGGGGACAGGGAGGAACTGAAGCTTTCTTT.

This clonotype came up many times. The chain is built from TRBV5-1 and TRBJ2-7, with TRBD1 matching 9 bases. CDR3 length: 14 residues. Germline CDR1 is SGHRS and CDR2 is YFSETQ. With 7 bases clipped from V and 5 bases from J, the junction kept 10 bases outside the gene matches. The CDR3 DNA reads as TGCGCCAGCTCCCGCCGGGACAGGGCCCACGAGCAGTACTTC. Its protein product is CASSRRDRAHEQYF.

With regard to this clonotype: A much larger clone lies one base from this, so it may be a read error. This chain connects TRBV5-1 to TRBJ2-3, with TRBD2 identical over 8 bases. Per the germline V gene, CDR1 is SGHRS and CDR2 is YFSETQ. Losses at the gene ends were 5 bases for V and 6 bases for J; bases not matched to a gene: 11. The CDR3 length is 15 residues. The CDR3 loop reads CASRTRPAGADTQYF. Written as DNA, the CDR3 is TGCGCCAGCAGAACTCGACCAGCGGGGGCCGATACGCAGTATTTT.

This clonotype is medium-sized in the sample. The rearrangement uses TRBV5-6 and TRBJ2-1, with D tentatively TRBD2 (5 bases). The CDR3 is 14 residues long. Germline CDR1 and CDR2: SGHDT and YYEEEE. V dropped 2 bases and J dropped 9 bases, with 15 bases sitting between them. The CDR3 sequence: CASSFGHYRGEQFF. The DNA of the CDR3 is TGTGCCAGCAGCTTTGGTCATTATCGGGGTGAGCAGTTCTTC.

This clonotype occurred many times. The chain joins TRBV7-4 to TRBJ1-2, with D uncertain. This CDR3 spans 19 amino acids. Between the trimmed V and J ends, which lost 2 bases and 7 bases, there was a span of 29 bases. Germline CDR1 reads SGHVT; CDR2 reads SQSDAQ. In DNA form, the CDR3 reads TGTGCCAGCAGCTTAAATAGAGAAGGGTTTGACCCGGGCTTAGGTGGCTACACCTTC. Its translation is CASSLNREGFDPGLGGYTF.